This is a list of T cell receptor beta chains from one sample in a study of blood T cell repertoires in COVID-19. The method was immunoSEQ multiplex PCR; TCRdb's version includes in-frame clones alone and lacks a portion of them. The profile shows more than 250,000 clones, 70% to 90% of them singletons. The specimen was PBMCs or T cells enriched from blood (not recorded which). All receptors derive from a woman aged 18 to 35 who had recovered from COVID-19. Both conserved end residues are part of each CDR3. The D gene is left open where the match is weak.

d_gene: TRBD1
v_gene: TRBV28
CDR3aa: CASTTQGVGEKLFF

d_gene: .
v_gene: TRBV12-3/TRBV12-4
CDR3aa: CASTGINYGYTF

d_gene: TRBD1
v_gene: TRBV10-3
CDR3aa: CAITRDSTYEQYF

d_gene: TRBD1
v_gene: TRBV4-1
CDR3aa: CASSHPTGGTGELFF

d_gene: TRBD1
v_gene: TRBV10-3
CDR3aa: CAISESYRGLYYGYTF

d_gene: TRBD1
v_gene: TRBV7-9
CDR3aa: CASSRDRGTTEAFF

d_gene: TRBD1
v_gene: TRBV27
CDR3aa: CASNLRQGAPGGYTF

d_gene: TRBD1
v_gene: TRBV4-2
CDR3aa: CASSQDWTGGFDEQFF

d_gene: .
v_gene: TRBV23-1
CDR3aa: CASSQSPGVGSPLHF

d_gene: TRBD2
v_gene: TRBV3-1/TRBV3-2
CDR3aa: CASSQAASGGPGSTDTQYF

d_gene: .
v_gene: TRBV18
CDR3aa: CASSPPSHAGELFF